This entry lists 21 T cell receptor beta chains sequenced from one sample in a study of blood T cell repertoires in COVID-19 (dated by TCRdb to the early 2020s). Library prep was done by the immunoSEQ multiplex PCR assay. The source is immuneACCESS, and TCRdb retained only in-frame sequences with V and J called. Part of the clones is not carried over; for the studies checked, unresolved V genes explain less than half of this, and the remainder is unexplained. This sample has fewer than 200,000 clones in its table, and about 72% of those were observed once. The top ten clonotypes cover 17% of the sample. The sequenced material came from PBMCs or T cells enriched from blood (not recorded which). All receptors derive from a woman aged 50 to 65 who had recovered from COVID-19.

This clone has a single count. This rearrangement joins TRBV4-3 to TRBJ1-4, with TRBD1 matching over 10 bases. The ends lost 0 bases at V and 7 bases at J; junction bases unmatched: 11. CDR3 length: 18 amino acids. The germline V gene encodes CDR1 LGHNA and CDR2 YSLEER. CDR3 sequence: CASSQDYPDRGLVEKLFF. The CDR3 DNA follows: TGCGCCAGCAGCCAAGATTACCCTGACAGGGGGCTAGTTGAAAAACTGTTTTTT.

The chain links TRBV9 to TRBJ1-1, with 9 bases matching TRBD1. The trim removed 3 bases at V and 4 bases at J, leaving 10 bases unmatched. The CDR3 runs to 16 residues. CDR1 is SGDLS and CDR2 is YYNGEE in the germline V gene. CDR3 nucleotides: TGTGCCAGCAGCGCCGGGACAGGGAATATGGGCACTGAAGCTTTCTTT. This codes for CASSAGTGNMGTEAFF.

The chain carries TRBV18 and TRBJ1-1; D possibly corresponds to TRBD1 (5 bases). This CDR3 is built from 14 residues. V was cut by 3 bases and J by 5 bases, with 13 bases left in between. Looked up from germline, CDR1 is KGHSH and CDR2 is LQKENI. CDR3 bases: TGTGCCAGCTCACCGTCAGGGCCAGGGACTGAAGCTTTCTTT. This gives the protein CASSPSGPGTEAFF.

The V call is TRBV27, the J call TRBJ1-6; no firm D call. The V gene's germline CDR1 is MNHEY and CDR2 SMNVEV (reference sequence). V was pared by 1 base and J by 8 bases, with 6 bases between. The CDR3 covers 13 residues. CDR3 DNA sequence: TGTGCCAGCAGTTTATGGCTTTATTCACCCCTCCACTTT. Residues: CASSLWLYSPLHF.

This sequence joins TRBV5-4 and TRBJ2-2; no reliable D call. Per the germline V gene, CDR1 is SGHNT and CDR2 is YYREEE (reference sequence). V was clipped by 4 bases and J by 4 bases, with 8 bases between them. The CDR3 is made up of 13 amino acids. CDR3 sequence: CASSPYSTGELFF. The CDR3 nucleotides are TGTGCCAGCAGCCCCTACTCCACCGGGGAGCTGTTTTTT.

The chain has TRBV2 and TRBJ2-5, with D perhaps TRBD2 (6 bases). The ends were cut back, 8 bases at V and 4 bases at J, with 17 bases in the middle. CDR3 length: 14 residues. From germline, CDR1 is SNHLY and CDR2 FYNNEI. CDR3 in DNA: TGTGCCAGCTCCGGAGGGGACCTTTCAGAGACCCAGTACTTC. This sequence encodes CASSGGDLSETQYF.

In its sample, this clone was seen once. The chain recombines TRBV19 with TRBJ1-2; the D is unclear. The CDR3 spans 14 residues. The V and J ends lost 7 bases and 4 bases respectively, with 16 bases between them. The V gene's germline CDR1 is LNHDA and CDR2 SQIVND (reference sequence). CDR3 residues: CASTHLAGTYGYTF. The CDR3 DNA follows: TGTGCCAGTACCCACTTGGCAGGCACCTATGGCTACACCTTC.

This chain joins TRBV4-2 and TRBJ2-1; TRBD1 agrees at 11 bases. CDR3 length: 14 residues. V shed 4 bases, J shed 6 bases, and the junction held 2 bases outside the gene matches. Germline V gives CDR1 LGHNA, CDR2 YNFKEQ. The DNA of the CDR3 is TGTGCCAGCAGCCTCGGGACAGGGGGCAATGAGCAGTTCTTC. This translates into CASSLGTGGNEQFF.

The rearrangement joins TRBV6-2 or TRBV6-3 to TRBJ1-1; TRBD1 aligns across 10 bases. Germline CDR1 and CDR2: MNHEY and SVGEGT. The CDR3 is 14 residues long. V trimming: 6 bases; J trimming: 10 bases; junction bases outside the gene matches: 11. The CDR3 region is CASSKGQGTDGAFF. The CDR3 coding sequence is TGTGCCAGCAGCAAGGGACAGGGGACTGACGGAGCTTTCTTT.

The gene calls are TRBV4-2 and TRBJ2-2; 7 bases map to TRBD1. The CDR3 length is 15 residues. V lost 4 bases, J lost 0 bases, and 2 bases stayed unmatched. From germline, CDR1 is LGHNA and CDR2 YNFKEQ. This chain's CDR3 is CASSRQGTNTGELFF. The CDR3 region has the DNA TGTGCCAGCAGCCGACAGGGTACGAACACCGGGGAGCTGTTTTTT.

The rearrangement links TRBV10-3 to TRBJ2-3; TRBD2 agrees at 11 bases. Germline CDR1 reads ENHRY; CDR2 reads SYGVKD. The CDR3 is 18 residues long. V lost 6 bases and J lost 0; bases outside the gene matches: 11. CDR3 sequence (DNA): TGTGCCATCAGCCCGAGCACCCTAGCGGGAGGTAGCACAGATACGCAGTATTTT. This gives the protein CAISPSTLAGGSTDTQYF.

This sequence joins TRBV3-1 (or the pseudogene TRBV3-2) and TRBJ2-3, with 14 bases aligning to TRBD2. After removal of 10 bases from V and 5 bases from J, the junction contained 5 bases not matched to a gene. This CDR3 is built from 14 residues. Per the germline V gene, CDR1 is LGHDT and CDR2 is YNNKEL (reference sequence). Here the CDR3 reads CATSGTSGRDTQYF. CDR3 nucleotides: TGTGCCACCTCTGGGACTAGCGGGAGAGATACGCAGTATTTT.

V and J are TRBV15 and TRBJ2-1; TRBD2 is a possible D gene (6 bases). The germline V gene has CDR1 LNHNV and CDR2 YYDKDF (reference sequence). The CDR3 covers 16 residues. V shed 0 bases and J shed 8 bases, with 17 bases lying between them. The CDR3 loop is CATSRDRGLAGYEQFF. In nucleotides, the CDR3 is TGTGCCACCAGCAGAGATCGGGGACTGGCTGGGTATGAGCAGTTCTTC.

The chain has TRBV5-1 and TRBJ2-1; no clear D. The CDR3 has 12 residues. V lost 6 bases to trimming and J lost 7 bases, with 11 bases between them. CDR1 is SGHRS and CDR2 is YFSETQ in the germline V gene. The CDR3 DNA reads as TGCGCCAGCAAGCTAGTACGAAATGAGCAGTTCTTC. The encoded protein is CASKLVRNEQFF.

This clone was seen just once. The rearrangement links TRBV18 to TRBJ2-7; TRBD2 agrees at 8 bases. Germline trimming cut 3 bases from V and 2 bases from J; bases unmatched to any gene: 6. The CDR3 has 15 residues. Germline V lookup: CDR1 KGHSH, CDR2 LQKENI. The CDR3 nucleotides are TGTGCCAGCTCACCCTCAGCGGGAGTCACCTACGAGCAGTACTTC. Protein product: CASSPSAGVTYEQYF.

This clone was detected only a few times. The CDR3 here is CASSESSAVTSGYNEQFF. In DNA form, the CDR3 reads TGCGCCAGCAGTGAGTCGTCCGCGGTGACTAGCGGTTACAATGAGCAGTTCTTC. The chain uses TRBV10-1 and TRBJ2-1, with 9 bases fitting TRBD2. Germline V gene data show CDR1 as WNHNN and CDR2 as SYGVQD (reference sequence). With V trimmed by 0 bases and J by 4 bases, 10 bases remained unmatched. The CDR3 covers 18 residues.

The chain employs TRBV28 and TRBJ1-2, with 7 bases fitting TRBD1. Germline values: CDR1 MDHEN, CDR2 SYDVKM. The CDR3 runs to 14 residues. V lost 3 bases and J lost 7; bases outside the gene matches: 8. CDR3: CASSFPDRVSGYTF. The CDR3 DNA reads TGTGCCAGCAGTTTTCCCGACAGGGTTTCTGGCTACACCTTC.

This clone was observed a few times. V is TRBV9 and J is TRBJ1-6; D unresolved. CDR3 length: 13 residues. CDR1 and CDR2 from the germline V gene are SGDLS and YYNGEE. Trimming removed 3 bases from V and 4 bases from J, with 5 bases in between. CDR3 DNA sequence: TGTGCCAGCAGCGGGGAGTATAATTCACCCCTCCACTTT. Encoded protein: CASSGEYNSPLHF. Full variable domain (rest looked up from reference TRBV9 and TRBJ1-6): DSGVTQTPKHLITATGQRVTLRCSPRSGDLSVYWYQQSLDQGLQFLIQYYNGEERAKGNILERFSAQQFPDLHSELNLSSLELGDSALYFCASSGEYNSPLHFGNGTRLTVT.

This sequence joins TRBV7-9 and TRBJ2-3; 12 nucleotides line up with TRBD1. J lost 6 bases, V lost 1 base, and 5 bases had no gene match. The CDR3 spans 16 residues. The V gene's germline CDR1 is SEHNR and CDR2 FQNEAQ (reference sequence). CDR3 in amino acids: CASSLGGQGAGDTQYF. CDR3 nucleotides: TGTGCCAGCAGCTTAGGGGGACAGGGGGCCGGGGATACGCAGTATTTT.

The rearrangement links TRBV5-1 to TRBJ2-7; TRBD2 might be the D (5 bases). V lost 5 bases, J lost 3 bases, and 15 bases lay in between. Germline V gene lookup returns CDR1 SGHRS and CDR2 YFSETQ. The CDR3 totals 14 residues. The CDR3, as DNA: TGCGCCAGCAGTATTGAGGGAGCTGACTACGAGCAGTACTTC. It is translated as CASSIEGADYEQYF.

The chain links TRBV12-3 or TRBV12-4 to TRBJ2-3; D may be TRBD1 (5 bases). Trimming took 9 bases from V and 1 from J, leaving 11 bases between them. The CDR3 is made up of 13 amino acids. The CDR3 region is CARQGLGTDTQYF. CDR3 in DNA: TGTGCCAGGCAGGGTTTGGGCACAGATACGCAGTATTTT.